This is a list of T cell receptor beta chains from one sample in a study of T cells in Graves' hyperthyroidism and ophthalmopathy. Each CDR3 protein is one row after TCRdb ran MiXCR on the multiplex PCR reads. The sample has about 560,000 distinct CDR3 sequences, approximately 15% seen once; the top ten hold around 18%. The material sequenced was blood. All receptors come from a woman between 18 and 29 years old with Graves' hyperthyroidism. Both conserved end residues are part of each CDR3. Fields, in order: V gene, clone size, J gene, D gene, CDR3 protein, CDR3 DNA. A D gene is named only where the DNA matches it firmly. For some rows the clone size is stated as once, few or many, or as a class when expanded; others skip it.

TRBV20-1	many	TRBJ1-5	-	CSASGPELGLEQPQHF	TGCAGTGCTAGCGGCCCCGAATTAGGATTAGAACAGCCCCAGCATTTT
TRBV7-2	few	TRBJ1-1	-	CASSLIPANTEAFF	TGTGCCAGCAGCTTAATCCCAGCGAACACTGAAGCTTTCTTT
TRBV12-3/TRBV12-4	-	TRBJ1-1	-	CASSLAGRNAEAFF	TGTGCCAGCAGTTTAGCGGGGCGGAACGCTGAAGCTTTCTTT
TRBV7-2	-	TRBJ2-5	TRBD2	CASSSGNPGGKQETQYF	TGTGCCAGCAGCTCCGGGAACCCGGGAGGGAAACAAGAGACCCAGTACTTC
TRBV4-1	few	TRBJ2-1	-	CASSQRTGMGFNNEQFF	TGCGCCAGCAGCCAAAGAACAGGGATGGGATTTAACAATGAGCAGTTCTTC
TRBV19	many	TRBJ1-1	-	CASSNRLLTEAFF	TGTGCCAGTAGTAACAGGTTACTCACTGAAGCTTTCTTT
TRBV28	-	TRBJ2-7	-	CASSLSAGGSYEQYF	TGTGCCAGCAGTTTATCGGCAGGGGGGTCCTACGAGCAGTACTTC
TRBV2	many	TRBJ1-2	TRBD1	CASRGQGGDGYTF	TGTGCCAGCAGAGGACAGGGGGGTGATGGCTACACCTTC
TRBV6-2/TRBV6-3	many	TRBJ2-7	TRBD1	CAGGQNSYEQYF	TGTGCCGGGGGACAGAACTCCTACGAGCAGTACTTC
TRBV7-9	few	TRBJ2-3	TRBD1	CASRRMTLGQGFTDTQYF	TGTGCCAGCAGGCGTATGACCTTGGGACAGGGGTTCACAGATACGCAGTATTTT
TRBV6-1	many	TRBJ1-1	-	CASPPGRHTEAFF	TGTGCCAGCCCGCCCGGGCGTCACACTGAAGCTTTCTTT
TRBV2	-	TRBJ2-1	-	CASSKLVSSNNEQFF	TGTGCCAGCAGCAAACTTGTCTCGAGCAACAATGAGCAGTTCTTC